This T cell receptor (beta chain) was identified during a study of T-cell memory formation after mild COVID-19 (dated by TCRdb to the early 2020s). About the full investigation: TCR sequence clusters from the two donors were largely donor specific. Two young, previously healthy adult volunteers, one female and one male, were included in the cohort. Longitudinal TCRalpha and TCRbeta repertoire sequencing tracked T-cell clones expanding and contracting after mild COVID-19 in a couple of donors.

Ficoll-Paque density gradient centrifugation was the method used to isolate PBMCs. For this clonotype: Its binding antigen is unknown. One base away there is no much larger clone; base qualities are not given.

General study outcomes and caveats: Some responding clones were found in pre-infection memory, which suggests that pre-existing cross-reactive memory T cells took part in the SARS-CoV-2 response. SARS-CoV-2 specificity was not confirmed for the second-wave clones peaking on day 37. The study covered only a couple of mild cases, and larger cohorts including severe cases with pre-infection samples were considered necessary. Clones contracting from day 15 to 85 had balanced CD4/CD8 phenotypes, while a second wave expanding from day 15 to 37 was biased towards CD4+. Contracting CD4+ clones appeared mostly in the CM and EM memory subsets, whereas CD8+ clones were enriched in EMRA.

From its cysteine to its phenylalanine, the CDR3 spans 12 amino acids. Only the CDR3 DNA stays, 36 bases, in frame from base 1. Trimming at the junction amounts to 0 bases on V and 7 bases on J, and the germline ends lie 9 bases apart. The germline V gene (reference sequence) supplies CDR1 DFQATT and CDR2 SNEGSKA. TCRdb lists the instrument as Illumina NovaSeq 6000. TCRalpha and TCRbeta cDNA libraries were built by 5'RACE with constant-segment primers, adding sample barcodes and unique molecular identifiers. RNA was extracted from every sample with Trizol reagent. Library amplification was performed in two PCR steps, and a second sample barcode and Illumina TruSeq adapters were introduced in the second step. Sequencing of the libraries was done on an Illumina NovaSeq, producing 2 x 150 bp paired-end reads. From the authors' description of their analysis: Demultiplexing of reads and collapsing into UMI-guided consensus sequences were performed with migec v1.2.7. With mixcr v2.1.11, UMI consensuses were aligned to TRA and TRB V and J templates and assembled into clonotypes. Expanded or contracted clonotypes were those called significant by both edgeR and NoisET, with noise models trained on biological replicates. For edgeR calls, a false discovery rate-adjusted p below 0.01 and a log2 fold-change threshold of 1 were applied. As an exploratory analysis of dynamics, max-normalized trajectories of the 1000 most abundant clonotypes were examined with PCA combined with hierarchical clustering. Separately sequenced CD4+ and CD8+ repertoires were used to assign the CD4 or CD8 phenotype of responding clones. The public reads were run again by TCRdb, first through fastp at Q25 and then through MiXCR, and only productive beta chains were kept. CDR3 protein sequences are deduplicated, and each keeps its most common genes and DNA. The V and J calls were determined by TCRdb, not by the authors. Within this sample are fewer than 550,000 distinct CDR3 sequences, with roughly 20% of them counted one time only. Together, the top ten hold 8.4% of the sample.

The chain is made from TRBV20-1 and TRBJ1-1; the D gene is unclear. This clonotype originated in an adult woman who had mild COVID-19 (a few samples of this study predate the infection). The sample titles of this study are shuffled in the database, so cell type and time point are left out; the donor was told from shared clones. Material: PBMCs or a T cell subset sorted from them (not recorded which). CDR3 reads: CSARDIEGEAFF. The nucleotides read TGCAGTGCTAGAGATATTGAGGGTGAAGCTTTCTTT.